This is a list of T cell receptor beta chains from one sample in a study of T cells in localized non-small cell lung cancer. The data were produced by immunoSEQ multiplex PCR, yet TCRdb's version contains in-frame clones alone and is incomplete. The table includes around 1,900 clones, about a sixth detected once. Sequenced here: lung tumor tissue, sampled before any cancer treatment. These receptors all come from a female donor older than 55 with stage I squamous cell lung carcinoma. Each CDR3 is given with its conserved first and last residue. The D gene is left open where the match is weak. Clone size appears in some rows only: once, few, many, or a class for an expanded clone.

V: TRBV19; J: TRBJ1-5; D: .; size: .; CDR3: CASSMRGASLEPQHF; DNA: TGTGCCAGTAGTATGAGGGGGGCCTCCTTGGAACCCCAGCATTTT
V: TRBV25-1; J: TRBJ2-5; D: .; size: .; CDR3: CASSESPRETQYF; DNA: TGTGCCAGCAGTGAATCGCCCCGAGAGACCCAGTACTTC
V: TRBV4-1; J: TRBJ1-2; D: TRBD1; size: few; CDR3: CASSQLDQGASGYTF; DNA: TGCGCCAGCAGCCAGTTAGATCAGGGGGCTTCTGGCTACACCTTC
V: TRBV12-5; J: TRBJ2-1; D: .; size: .; CDR3: CASTGLDEQFF; DNA: TGTGCCAGCACCGGGCTCGATGAGCAGTTCTTC
V: TRBV12-5; J: TRBJ2-1; D: .; size: .; CDR3: CASGLVQSGSYNEQFF; DNA: TGTGCTAGTGGTTTGGTACAAAGCGGGTCCTACAATGAGCAGTTCTTC
V: TRBV4-1; J: TRBJ2-7; D: TRBD1; size: few; CDR3: CASSPETGSVQYF; DNA: TGCGCCAGCAGCCCAGAGACAGGGTCGGTGCAGTACTTC
V: TRBV6-8; J: TRBJ1-2; D: .; size: few; CDR3: CASSYTAGTYGYTF; DNA: TGTGCCAGCAGTTACACTGCAGGGACCTATGGCTACACCTTC
V: TRBV9; J: TRBJ2-7; D: .; size: large; CDR3: CASRFLSPNEQYF; DNA: TGTGCCAGCAGGTTCCTTTCCCCGAACGAGCAGTACTTC
V: TRBV28; J: TRBJ1-4; D: TRBD1; size: large; CDR3: CASSFDRGRSNEKLFF; DNA: TGTGCCAGCAGTTTTGACAGGGGCAGAAGTAATGAAAAACTGTTTTTT
V: TRBV2; J: TRBJ1-1; D: .; size: medium-sized; CDR3: CASSEGGVDKAFF; DNA: TGTGCCAGCAGTGAAGGGGGGGTTGATAAAGCTTTCTTT
V: TRBV30; J: TRBJ1-1; D: .; size: once; CDR3: CAWSVTGWAEAFF; DNA: TGTGCCTGGAGTGTTACAGGGTGGGCTGAAGCTTTCTTT
V: TRBV28; J: TRBJ2-7; D: TRBD1; size: .; CDR3: CASSLGGTGPYEQYF; DNA: TGTGCCAGCAGTTTAGGTGGGACAGGCCCCTACGAGCAGTACTTC
V: TRBV6-8; J: TRBJ2-7; D: .; size: .; CDR3: CASSYQRTYEQYF; DNA: TGTGCCAGCAGTTATCAGAGAACCTACGAGCAGTACTTC
V: TRBV6-8; J: TRBJ1-4; D: TRBD1; size: few; CDR3: CASSVGTGVNEKLFF; DNA: TGTGCCAGCAGTGTGGGGACAGGGGTTAATGAAAAACTGTTTTTT
V: TRBV30; J: TRBJ1-1; D: TRBD1; size: .; CDR3: CAWSPNTGTGWRNEAFF; DNA: TGTGCCTGGAGTCCAAACACCGGGACAGGCTGGCGAAATGAAGCTTTCTTT